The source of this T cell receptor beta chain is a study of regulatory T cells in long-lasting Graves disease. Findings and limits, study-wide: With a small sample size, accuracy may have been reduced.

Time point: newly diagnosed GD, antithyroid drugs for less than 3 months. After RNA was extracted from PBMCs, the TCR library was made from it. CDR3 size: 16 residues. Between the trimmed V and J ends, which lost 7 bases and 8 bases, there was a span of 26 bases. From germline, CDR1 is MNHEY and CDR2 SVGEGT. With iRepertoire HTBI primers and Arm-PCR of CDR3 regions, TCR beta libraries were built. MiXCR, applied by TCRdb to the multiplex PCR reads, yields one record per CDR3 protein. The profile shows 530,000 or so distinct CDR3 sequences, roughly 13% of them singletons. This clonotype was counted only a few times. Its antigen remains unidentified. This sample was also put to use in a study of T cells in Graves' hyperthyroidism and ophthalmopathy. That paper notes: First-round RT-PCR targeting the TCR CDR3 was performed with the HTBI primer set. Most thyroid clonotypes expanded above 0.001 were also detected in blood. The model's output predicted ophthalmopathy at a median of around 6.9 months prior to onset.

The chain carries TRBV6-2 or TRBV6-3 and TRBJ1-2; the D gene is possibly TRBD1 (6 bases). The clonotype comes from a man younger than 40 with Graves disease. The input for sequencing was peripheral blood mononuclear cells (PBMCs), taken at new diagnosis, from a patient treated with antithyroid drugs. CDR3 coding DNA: TGTGCCAGCAAACCATTGGACAGCCTGATGACGGTGGGCTACACCTTC. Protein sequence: CASKPLDSLMTVGYTF.